A selection of T cell receptor beta chains follows, all from one sample in a study of T cell changes during pregnancy in multiple sclerosis. The data were produced by immunoSEQ multiplex PCR, yet TCRdb's version contains in-frame clones alone and is incomplete. This table has roughly 84,000 clones, over 85% appearing once. Sequenced here: peripheral blood, sampled in the third trimester of pregnancy. These receptor sequences come from a female donor in good health, enrolled as a control in a pregnancy study. Both conserved end residues are part of each CDR3. The D gene is left open where the match is weak. Size tells how often a clone was seen (once, few, many) or the class of an expanded clone, and some rows leave it out.

V gene,D gene,clone size,J gene,CDR3 DNA,CDR3 protein
TRBV12-5,NA,NA,TRBJ2-2,TGTGCTAGTTCCAGGGAAACCGGGGAGCTGTTTTTT,CASSRETGELFF
TRBV4-1,TRBD1,once,TRBJ1-2,TGCGCCAGCAGCCAAGAGTTAGGGGGCGGCTATGGCTACACCTTC,CASSQELGGGYGYTF
TRBV28,TRBD1,NA,TRBJ2-3,TGTGCCAGCAGGGGGCCGGACAGGGGATTCACAGATACGCAGTATTTT,CASRGPDRGFTDTQYF
TRBV1,NA,NA,TRBJ2-3,TGCACCAGCAGCCAAGTCGAAGGAGCGGACCATCGGGCGGATACGCAGTATTTT,CTSSQVEGADHRADTQYF
TRBV10-3,TRBD2,NA,TRBJ2-1,TGTGCCATCAGTGAGTCAGTTGCGGGAGGGTACAATGAGCAGTTCTTC,CAISESVAGGYNEQFF
TRBV27,TRBD2,NA,TRBJ2-3,TGTGCCAGCAGTCCGGGACTAGCCCCTTATACGCAGTATTTT,CASSPGLAPYTQYF
TRBV7-8,NA,NA,TRBJ2-7,TGTGCCAGCAGCTTAGCTTCAACGGGAGTGAGGTCCTACGAGCAGTACTTC,CASSLASTGVRSYEQYF
TRBV5-6,NA,NA,TRBJ2-3,TGTGCCAGCAGCCGTATGTTAACGGGAGTTTTAGATACGCAGTATTTT,CASSRMLTGVLDTQYF
TRBV2,TRBD1,NA,TRBJ2-5,TGTGCCAGCAGTGGGGGGACAGGGGGGACCCAGTACTTC,CASSGGTGGTQYF
TRBV2,NA,NA,TRBJ2-7,TGTGCCAGCAGTGTCACGCAAGGAATGAGGGACGAGCAGTACTTC,CASSVTQGMRDEQYF
TRBV6-1,NA,NA,TRBJ1-2,TGTGCCAGCAGTTCTGGAGATCAGGGGCTCTATGGCTACACCTTC,CASSSGDQGLYGYTF
TRBV15,TRBD1,NA,TRBJ2-7,TGTGCCACCAGCATAGACAGGGCCTACGAGCAGTACTTC,CATSIDRAYEQYF
TRBV6-1,NA,few,TRBJ2-3,TGTGCCAGCAGTGAAGCTAGCGGCACAGATACGCAGTATTTT,CASSEASGTDTQYF
TRBV11-2,NA,NA,TRBJ2-5,TGTGCCAGCAGCCCCCCCGTAGGCGGAGGGGAAGAGACCCAGTACTTC,CASSPPVGGGEETQYF
TRBV15,NA,NA,TRBJ1-5,TGTGCCACCAGCAGGGACAGTGGGCAGCCCCAGCATTTT,CATSRDSGQPQHF
TRBV5-1,NA,NA,TRBJ2-3,TGCGCCAGCAGGGTCGGTGCAGGTAGCACAGATACGCAGTATTTT,CASRVGAGSTDTQYF
TRBV5-1,NA,NA,TRBJ2-6,TGCGCCAGCAGCTTGACGGTATCTGGGGCCAACGTCCTGACTTTC,CASSLTVSGANVLTF
TRBV28,NA,NA,TRBJ1-1,TGTGCCAGCAGTTTGGCCGGGGTCCCGGGGAGGACTGAAGCTTTCTTT,CASSLAGVPGRTEAFF
TRBV7-9,NA,NA,TRBJ2-3,TGTGCCAGCAGCTTATCAGACGGGACATTTCATACGCAGTATTTT,CASSLSDGTFHTQYF
TRBV28,NA,NA,TRBJ2-5,TGTGCCAGCAGTTTCTTGAGAACCGGAGGTGGGGAGACCCAGTACTTC,CASSFLRTGGGETQYF
TRBV29-1,NA,NA,TRBJ2-4,TGCAGCGTTGAAGTACTGGACACAATGAAAAACATTCAGTACTTC,CSVEVLDTMKNIQYF
TRBV7-2,NA,NA,TRBJ1-5,TGTGCCAGCAGCAGGACAGTCAATCAGCCCCAGCATTTT,CASSRTVNQPQHF
TRBV27,TRBD2,NA,TRBJ2-7,TGTGCCAGCAGTTTATCTCTCGGGACTACCGTCTACGAGCAGTACTTC,CASSLSLGTTVYEQYF
TRBV13,NA,NA,TRBJ2-3,TGTGCCAGCAGCGATAACACAGGGACAGATACGCAGTATTTT,CASSDNTGTDTQYF
TRBV7-2,NA,NA,TRBJ2-1,TGTGCCAGCAGCTTAGCGTGGTTACCTTTGGCCGCCGTCAATGAGCAGTTCTTC,CASSLAWLPLAAVNEQFF
TRBV6-1,NA,NA,TRBJ2-1,TGTGCCAGCACTAAGGAGGGGATATCCTACAATGAGCAGTTCTTC,CASTKEGISYNEQFF
TRBV11-2,NA,NA,TRBJ2-7,TGTGCCAGCAGCGAGCACTATCACGCGGGATACGAGCAGTACTTC,CASSEHYHAGYEQYF
TRBV29-1,TRBD1,NA,TRBJ2-5,TGCAGCGTTGAAAACCCCTTTTTTAGGGGGCGGCTGCCCCAAGAGACCCAGTACTTC,CSVENPFFRGRLPQETQYF
TRBV12-5,NA,NA,TRBJ2-3,TGTGCTAGTGGTTTGGACAGTGTCTCGGATACGCAGTATTTT,CASGLDSVSDTQYF
TRBV9,TRBD1,NA,TRBJ1-2,TGTGCCAGTAGGACAGGGGGCCTTGAGGGCTACACCTTC,CASRTGGLEGYTF
TRBV18,TRBD2,NA,TRBJ2-2,TGTGCCAGCTCACCACGGGGCCCGGCGGGAGGAGGTACCGGGGAGCTGTTTTTT,CASSPRGPAGGGTGELFF
TRBV7-9,NA,NA,TRBJ2-1,TGTGCCAGCAGCTTACAGGGGATGGATGAGCAGTTCTTC,CASSLQGMDEQFF
TRBV19,NA,NA,TRBJ2-2,TGTGCCAGTAGTCAACAGGGCCTCACCGGGGAGCTGTTTTTT,CASSQQGLTGELFF
TRBV28,NA,once,TRBJ1-2,TGTGCCAGCAGTTCCGGTTTTGATGGCTACACCTTC,CASSSGFDGYTF
TRBV19,NA,NA,TRBJ1-5,TGTGCCAGTAGTACCCAAAACGACAGGACACTACAGCATTTT,CASSTQNDRTLQHF
TRBV9,NA,NA,TRBJ2-5,TGTGCCAGCAGCGTAGTGGCCACGCCAGGCGTAGAGACCCAGTACTTC,CASSVVATPGVETQYF
TRBV2,NA,once,TRBJ2-7,TGTGCCAGCATCTTTCCCCTCAACCAGGGCTACGAGCAGTACTTC,CASIFPLNQGYEQYF
TRBV28,NA,NA,TRBJ1-1,TGTGCCAGCAGTTCCGGGGGAAAAGAAGCTTTCTTT,CASSSGGKEAFF
TRBV5-1,NA,NA,TRBJ2-1,TGCGCCAGCAGCGCCGGGGGTGGATACAATGAGCAGTTCTTC,CASSAGGGYNEQFF
TRBV2,NA,NA,TRBJ2-3,TGTGCCAGCAGTGAAAATCTTGGCCGAGGAGATACGCAGTATTTT,CASSENLGRGDTQYF
TRBV6-1,NA,NA,TRBJ1-2,TGTGCCAGCAGTGAGAACAGGGCTGGCTACACCTTC,CASSENRAGYTF
TRBV27,NA,NA,TRBJ2-7,TGTGCCAGCAGTTTGTTGGAGGGGTCCTACGAGCAGTACTTC,CASSLLEGSYEQYF